Listed here are 7 T cell receptor beta chains from one sample, sequenced in a study of blood T cell repertoires in COVID-19 (TCRdb year 2020). The library relied on the immunoSEQ multiplex PCR assay. TCRdb's version of the immuneACCESS table is confined to in-frame rearrangements and falls short of the full clone set. An unresolved V gene accounts for under half of the shortfall where checked; the remainder is of unknown origin. This sample is represented by about 330,000 clones; about 91% of them were singletons. The ten biggest clones cover approximately 9.4% of the sample. Sequenced: peripheral blood. The receptors come from a man aged 25-40 years with COVID-19, enrolled during active disease.

This clone was observed a few times. This sequence joins TRBV19 and TRBJ1-5; 8 bases match TRBD1. The CDR3 runs to 15 residues. Germline CDR1 is LNHDA and CDR2 is SQIVND (reference sequence). V gave up 4 bases and J gave up 6 bases; unmatched junction bases: 8. For the CDR3, the DNA is TGTGCCAGTAGTACCAATCGACAGGGGACTCAGCCCCAGCATTTT. Its protein product is CASSTNRQGTQPQHF.

The chain recombines TRBV14 with TRBJ1-3, with D possibly being TRBD1 (5 bases). The CDR3 is 13 residues long. V lost 5 bases and J lost 4, with 9 bases in between. Germline CDR1 reads SGHDN; CDR2 reads FVKESK. CDR3 region: CASSTRQGNTIYF. The CDR3 nucleotides are TGTGCCAGCAGCACTCGACAGGGAAACACCATATATTTT.

This chain uses TRBV19 with TRBJ1-1; 7 bases agree with TRBD1. This CDR3 contains 15 residues. The V and J ends lost 3 bases and 1 base, in that order; junction bases with no gene match: 5. CDR1 is LNHDA and CDR2 is SQIVND in the germline V gene (reference sequence). CDR3 loop: CASSMGTDQNTEAFF. In nucleotides, the CDR3 is TGTGCCAGTAGTATGGGGACAGACCAGAACACTGAAGCTTTCTTT. Full variable domain (outside the CDR3, taken from reference TRBV19 and TRBJ1-1): DGGITQSPKYLFRKEGQNVTLSCEQNLNHDAMYWYRQDPGQGLRLIYYSQIVNDFQKGDIAEGYSVSREKKESFPLTVTSAQKNPTAFYLCASSMGTDQNTEAFFGQGTRLTVV.

The rearrangement links TRBV18 to TRBJ2-7; 10 nucleotides align to TRBD1. The V gene end was trimmed by 4 bases and the J gene end by 5 bases; junction bases not matched to a gene: 5. Germline CDR1 KGHSH, CDR2 LQKENI. This CDR3 has 14 residues. The CDR3 DNA reads TGTGCCAGCTCACTGACCGGGACAGGGGACGAGCAGTACTTC. This sequence encodes CASSLTGTGDEQYF.

This CDR3 is CASSFSAYEQYF. CDR3 nucleotide sequence: TGTGCCAGCAGTTTCAGTGCTTACGAGCAGTACTTC. The chain links TRBV5-6 to TRBJ2-7; D unresolved. This CDR3 region has 12 residues. Germline CDR1 and CDR2: SGHDT and YYEEEE. V lost 5 bases, J lost 4 bases, and 10 bases lay in between.

This sequence joins TRBV7-8 and TRBJ2-1; 11 nucleotides agree with TRBD2. V lost 2 bases, J lost 3 bases, and 12 bases stayed unmatched. CDR1 SGHVS and CDR2 FQNEAQ come from the germline V gene. The CDR3 sequence is 19 residues long. As DNA, the CDR3 is TGTGCCAGCAGCTTACGTCTAGCGGGGGGCCCGCACCTCTACAATGAGCAGTTCTTC. Amino acids: CASSLRLAGGPHLYNEQFF.

The V and J genes are TRBV28 and TRBJ1-6; perhaps TRBD1 as D (5 bases). Trimming removed 2 bases from V and 10 bases from J, with 6 bases in between. The germline V gene encodes CDR1 MDHEN and CDR2 SYDVKM. CDR3 length equals 12 residues. CDR3 in amino acids: CASSLGASPLHF. The CDR3 DNA reads as TGTGCCAGCAGTTTAGGGGCCTCACCCCTCCACTTT.